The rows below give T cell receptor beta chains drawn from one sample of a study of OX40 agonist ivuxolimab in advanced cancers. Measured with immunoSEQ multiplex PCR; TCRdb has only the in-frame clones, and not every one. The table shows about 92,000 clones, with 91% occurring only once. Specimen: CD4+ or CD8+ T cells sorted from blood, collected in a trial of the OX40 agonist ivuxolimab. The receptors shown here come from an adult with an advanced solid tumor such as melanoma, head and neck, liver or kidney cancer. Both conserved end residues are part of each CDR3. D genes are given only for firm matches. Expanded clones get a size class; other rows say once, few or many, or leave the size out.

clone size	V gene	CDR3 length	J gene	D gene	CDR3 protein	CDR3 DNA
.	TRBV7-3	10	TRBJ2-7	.	CASSLGEQYF	TGTGCCAGCAGCTTAGGGGAGCAGTACTTC
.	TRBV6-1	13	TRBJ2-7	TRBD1	CATGQGTIYEQYF	TGTGCCACGGGACAGGGGACGATCTACGAGCAGTACTTC
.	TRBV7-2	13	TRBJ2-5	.	CASSLGSRETQYF	TGTGCCAGCAGCTTAGGTAGCCGGGAGACCCAGTACTTC
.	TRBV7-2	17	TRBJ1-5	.	CASSPNARQDSNQPQHF	TGTGCCAGCAGCCCCAACGCTCGTCAGGATAGCAATCAGCCCCAGCATTTT
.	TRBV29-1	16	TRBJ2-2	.	CSVALGDFTSRRELFF	TGCAGCGTTGCTTTAGGGGACTTCACCAGTCGGAGGGAGCTGTTTTTT
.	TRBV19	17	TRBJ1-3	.	CASSSSGTPRSGNTIYF	TGTGCCAGTAGTAGTTCGGGAACCCCCCGCTCTGGAAACACCATATATTTT
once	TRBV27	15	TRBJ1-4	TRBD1	CASSSLGTGNEKLFF	TGTGCCAGCAGTTCCCTAGGGACAGGGAATGAAAAACTGTTTTTT
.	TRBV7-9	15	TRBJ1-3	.	CASSPDGGGGNTIYF	TGTGCCAGCAGCCCAGACGGGGGAGGTGGAAACACCATATATTTT
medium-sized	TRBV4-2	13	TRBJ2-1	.	CASSPRQGDEQFF	TGTGCCAGCAGCCCTAGACAAGGCGATGAGCAGTTCTTC
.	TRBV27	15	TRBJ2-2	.	CASRTGGDLTGELFF	TGTGCCAGCCGGACAGGCGGGGATCTCACCGGGGAGCTGTTTTTT
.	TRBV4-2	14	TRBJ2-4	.	CASSQALAKNIQYF	TGTGCCAGCAGCCAAGCCTTAGCCAAAAACATTCAGTACTTC
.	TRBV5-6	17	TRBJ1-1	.	CASSLSNILGRNTEAFF	TGTGCCAGCAGCTTGTCCAACATTTTGGGCAGGAACACTGAAGCTTTCTTT
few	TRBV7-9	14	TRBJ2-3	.	CASSFSRSRDTQYF	TGTGCCAGCAGCTTTAGCCGGTCGAGGGATACGCAGTATTTT
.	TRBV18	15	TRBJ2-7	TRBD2	CASSPIAGGQNEQYF	TGTGCCAGCTCGCCTATAGCGGGAGGGCAGAACGAGCAGTACTTC
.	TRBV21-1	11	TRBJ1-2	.	CASSPPRGYTF	TGTGCCAGCAGCCCCCCACGCGGCTACACCTTC
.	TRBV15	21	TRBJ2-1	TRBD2	CATSRDKGPGLAGIRGNEQFF	TGTGCCACCAGCAGAGACAAAGGACCGGGACTAGCGGGGATTCGGGGCAATGAGCAGTTCTTC
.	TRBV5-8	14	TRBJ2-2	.	CASRAGVWSGELFF	TGTGCCAGCAGAGCTGGAGTGTGGTCCGGGGAGCTGTTTTTT
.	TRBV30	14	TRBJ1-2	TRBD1	CAWSRQGASRGYTF	TGTGCCTGGAGTAGACAGGGGGCAAGCCGGGGCTACACCTTC
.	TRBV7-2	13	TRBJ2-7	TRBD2	CASSLAGAYEQYF	TGTGCCAGCAGCTTGGCGGGAGCCTACGAGCAGTACTTC
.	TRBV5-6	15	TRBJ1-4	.	CASSPGGEGNEKLFF	TGTGCCAGCAGTCCCGGGGGAGAGGGGAATGAAAAACTGTTTTTT
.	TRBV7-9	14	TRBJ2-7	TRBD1	CASSSTGLPYEQYF	TGTGCCAGCAGCTCGACAGGGCTGCCCTACGAGCAGTACTTC
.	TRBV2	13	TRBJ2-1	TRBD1	CASSWDRGNEQFF	TGTGCCAGCAGTTGGGACAGGGGGAATGAGCAGTTCTTC
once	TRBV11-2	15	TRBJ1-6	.	CASSLGQTINSPLHF	TGTGCCAGCAGCCTCGGACAGACAATCAATTCACCCCTCCACTTT
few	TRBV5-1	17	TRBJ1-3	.	CASSLEGYPRAGNTIYF	TGCGCCAGCAGCTTGGAGGGCTATCCCCGGGCTGGAAACACCATATATTTT
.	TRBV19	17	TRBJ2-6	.	CASSIPGGASGANVLTF	TGTGCCAGTAGTATTCCCGGGGGAGCAAGTGGGGCCAACGTCCTGACTTTC
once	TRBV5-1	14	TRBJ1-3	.	CASSSGTTGNTIYF	TGCGCCAGCAGCTCCGGGACAACAGGAAACACCATATATTTT
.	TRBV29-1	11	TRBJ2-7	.	CSGWGGLEQYF	TGCAGCGGCTGGGGGGGGCTCGAGCAGTACTTC
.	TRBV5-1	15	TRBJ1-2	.	CASSLSEGPRYGYTF	TGCGCCAGCAGCTTGAGTGAGGGGCCGAGATATGGCTACACCTTC
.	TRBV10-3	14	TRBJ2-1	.	CAISESGTDNEQFF	TGTGCCATCAGTGAGTCCGGGACCGACAATGAGCAGTTCTTC
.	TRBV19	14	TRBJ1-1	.	CASRWGRIETEAFF	TGTGCCAGTAGATGGGGGAGGATTGAGACTGAAGCTTTCTTT
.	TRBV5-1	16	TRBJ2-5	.	CASSLASGWVGETQYF	TGCGCCAGCAGCTTGGCTTCGGGGTGGGTCGGGGAGACCCAGTACTTC
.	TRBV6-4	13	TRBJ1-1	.	CASSQQGNTEAFF	TGTGCCAGCAGTCAACAGGGGAACACTGAAGCTTTCTTT
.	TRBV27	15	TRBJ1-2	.	CASSYDRGRWYGYTF	TGTGCCAGCAGTTATGACCGGGGGCGTTGGTATGGCTACACCTTC
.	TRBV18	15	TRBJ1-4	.	CASSPQQGSGEKLFF	TGTGCCAGCTCACCACAGCAGGGATCGGGGGAAAAACTGTTTTTT
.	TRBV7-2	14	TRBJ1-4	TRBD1	CASSSLWDREKLFF	TGTGCCAGCAGCTCCCTTTGGGACAGGGAAAAACTGTTTTTT
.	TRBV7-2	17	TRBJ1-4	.	CASSPRRSSATNEKLFF	TGTGCCAGCAGCCCACGGCGCTCCAGTGCAACTAATGAAAAACTGTTTTTT
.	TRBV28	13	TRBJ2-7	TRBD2	CASSSGTIYEQYF	TGTGCCAGCAGTTCCGGGACTATTTACGAGCAGTACTTC
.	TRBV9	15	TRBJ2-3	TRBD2	CASSTGREGTDTQYF	TGTGCCAGCAGCACAGGGCGGGAGGGCACAGATACGCAGTATTTT
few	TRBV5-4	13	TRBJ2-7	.	CASRRAGFHEQYF	TGTGCCAGCAGACGGGCCGGGTTTCACGAGCAGTACTTC
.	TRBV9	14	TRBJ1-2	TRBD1	CASSVGQGAYGYTF	TGTGCCAGCAGCGTCGGGCAGGGGGCTTATGGCTACACCTTC
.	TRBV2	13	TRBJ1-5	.	CASSGRENQPQHF	TGTGCCAGCAGTGGACGGGAAAATCAGCCCCAGCATTTT
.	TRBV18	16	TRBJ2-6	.	CASSRDTDSGANVLTF	TGTGCCAGCTCCCGGGACACGGACTCTGGGGCCAACGTCCTGACTTTC
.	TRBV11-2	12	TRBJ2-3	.	CASSSKSMAQYF	TGTGCCAGCAGCTCAAAAAGCATGGCGCAGTATTTT
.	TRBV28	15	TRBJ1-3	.	CASSFPAGAGNTIYF	TGTGCCAGCAGTTTCCCCGCAGGGGCCGGAAACACCATATATTTT
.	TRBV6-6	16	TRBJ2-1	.	CASKPTAGTALNEQFF	TGTGCCAGCAAACCCACCGCCGGGACCGCTTTAAATGAGCAGTTCTTC
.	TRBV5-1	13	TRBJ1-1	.	CASTAGSGTEAFF	TGCGCCAGCACCGCGGGGTCGGGCACTGAAGCTTTCTTT
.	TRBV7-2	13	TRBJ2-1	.	CASSLRSYNEQFF	TGTGCCAGCAGCTTACGCAGCTACAATGAGCAGTTCTTC